This T cell receptor (beta chain) appears in the sequencing data of a study of cytomegalovirus exposure and HLA in healthy donors. This CDR3 is built from 12 residues. V lost 5 bases, J lost 4 bases, and 7 bases lay in between. CDR1 is ENHRY, CDR2 SYGVKD, per germline. The PCR contained 60 Vbeta and 13 Jbeta primers. TCRdb's table, derived via immunoSEQ multiplex PCR, lists solely in-frame clones and lacks some. Of 85,000 to 120,000 clones in the sample, approximately 87% were seen once. The sample was PBMCs. The clonotype originates from a man between 40 and 49 years old in good health and CMV-seronegative. The chain recombines TRBV10-3 with TRBJ2-3; tentatively, D is TRBD1 (5 bases). CDR3 in amino acids: CAISQGPDTQYF. CDR3 coding DNA: TGTGCCATCAGTCAGGGTCCAGATACGCAGTATTTT.